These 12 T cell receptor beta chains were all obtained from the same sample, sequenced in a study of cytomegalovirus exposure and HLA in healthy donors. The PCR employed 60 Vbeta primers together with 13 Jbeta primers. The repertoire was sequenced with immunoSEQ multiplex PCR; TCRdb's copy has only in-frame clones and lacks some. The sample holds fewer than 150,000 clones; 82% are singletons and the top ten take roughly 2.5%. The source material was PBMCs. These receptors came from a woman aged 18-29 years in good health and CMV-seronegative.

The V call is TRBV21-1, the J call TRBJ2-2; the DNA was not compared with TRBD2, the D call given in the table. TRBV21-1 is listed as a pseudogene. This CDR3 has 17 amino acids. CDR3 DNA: TGTGCCAGCAGCAAAGAGGCTGGAGAGCGGGGGGGCGGGGAGCTGTTTTTT. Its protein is CASSKEAGERGGGELFF.

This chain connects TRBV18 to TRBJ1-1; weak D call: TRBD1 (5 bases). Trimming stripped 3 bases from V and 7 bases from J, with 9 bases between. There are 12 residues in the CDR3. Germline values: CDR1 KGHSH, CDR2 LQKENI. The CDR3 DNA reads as TGTGCCAGCTCACCCCGTCAGGGTGAAGCTTTCTTT. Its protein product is CASSPRQGEAFF.

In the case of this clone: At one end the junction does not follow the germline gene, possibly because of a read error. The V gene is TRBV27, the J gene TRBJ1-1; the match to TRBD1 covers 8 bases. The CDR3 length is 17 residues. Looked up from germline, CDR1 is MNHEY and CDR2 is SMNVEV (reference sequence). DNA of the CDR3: TGTGCCAGCAGCTTATACGGGACAGGTCTTATGAACACTGAAGCTTTCTTT. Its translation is CASSLYGTGLMNTEAFF.

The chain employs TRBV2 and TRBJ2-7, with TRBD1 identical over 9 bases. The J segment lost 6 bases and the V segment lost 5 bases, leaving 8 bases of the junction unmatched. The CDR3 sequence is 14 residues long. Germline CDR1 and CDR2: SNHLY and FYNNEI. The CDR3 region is CASSNKGTGLEQYF. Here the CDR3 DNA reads TGTGCCAGCAGTAATAAAGGGACAGGGCTCGAGCAGTACTTC.

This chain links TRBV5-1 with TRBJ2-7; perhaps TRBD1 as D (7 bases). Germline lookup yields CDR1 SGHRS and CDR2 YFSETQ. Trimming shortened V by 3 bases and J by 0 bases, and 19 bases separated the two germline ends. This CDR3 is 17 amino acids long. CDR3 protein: CASSSSIPGGSSYEQYF. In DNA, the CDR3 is TGCGCCAGCAGCTCCTCTATTCCAGGGGGGAGCTCCTACGAGCAGTACTTC.

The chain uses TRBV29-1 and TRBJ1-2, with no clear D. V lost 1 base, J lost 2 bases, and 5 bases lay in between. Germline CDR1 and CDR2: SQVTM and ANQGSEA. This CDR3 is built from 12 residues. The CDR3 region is CSVEVENYGYTF. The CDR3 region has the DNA TGCAGCGTTGAAGTGGAGAACTATGGCTACACCTTC.

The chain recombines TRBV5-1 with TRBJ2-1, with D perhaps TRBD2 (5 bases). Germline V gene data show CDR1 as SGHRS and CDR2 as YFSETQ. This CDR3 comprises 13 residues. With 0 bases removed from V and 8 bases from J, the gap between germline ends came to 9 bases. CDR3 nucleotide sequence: TGCGCCAGCAGCTTGGCCGGCGGGTATGAGCAGTTCTTC. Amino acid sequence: CASSLAGGYEQFF.

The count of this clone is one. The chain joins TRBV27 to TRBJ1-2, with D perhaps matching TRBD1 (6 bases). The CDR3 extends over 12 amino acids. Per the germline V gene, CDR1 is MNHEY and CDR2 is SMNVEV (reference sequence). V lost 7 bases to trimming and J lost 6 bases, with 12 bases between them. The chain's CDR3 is CASKGRGDGYTF. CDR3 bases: TGTGCCAGCAAGGGCAGGGGTGATGGCTACACCTTC.

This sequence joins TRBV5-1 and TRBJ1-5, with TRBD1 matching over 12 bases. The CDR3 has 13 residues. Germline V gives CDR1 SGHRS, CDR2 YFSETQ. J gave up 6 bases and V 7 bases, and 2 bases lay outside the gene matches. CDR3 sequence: CASGTGGLQPQHF. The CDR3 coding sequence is TGCGCCAGCGGGACAGGGGGCCTTCAGCCCCAGCATTTT.

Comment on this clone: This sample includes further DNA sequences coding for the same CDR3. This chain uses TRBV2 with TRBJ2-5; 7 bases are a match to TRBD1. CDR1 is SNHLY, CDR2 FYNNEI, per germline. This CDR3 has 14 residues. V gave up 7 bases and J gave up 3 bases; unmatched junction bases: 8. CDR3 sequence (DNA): TGTGCCAGCAACGCCGGGACAGAAAAAGAGACCCAGTACTTC. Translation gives CASNAGTEKETQYF. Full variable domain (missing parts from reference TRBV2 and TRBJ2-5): EPEVTQTPSHQVTQMGQEVILRCVPISNHLYFYWYRQILGQKVEFLVSFYNNEISEKSEIFDDQFSVERPDGSNFTLKIRSTKLEDSAMYFCASNAGTEKETQYFGPGTRLLVL.

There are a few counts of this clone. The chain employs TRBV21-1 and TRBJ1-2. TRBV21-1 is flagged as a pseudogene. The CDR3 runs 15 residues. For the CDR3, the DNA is TGTGCCAGCAGCAAAGAAAAGGAGATCGACTATGGCTACACCTTC. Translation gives CASSKEKEIDYGYTF.

In DNA, the CDR3 is TGTGCCAGCAGCTTCGCAGGGTACGGCACCGGGGAGCTGTTTTTT. As protein: CASSFAGYGTGELFF. V is TRBV11-1 and J is TRBJ2-2; possibly TRBD1 for D (5 bases). CDR3 length: 15 amino acids. The germline CDR1 and CDR2 sequences are SGHAT and FQDESV (reference sequence). The V gene lost 3 bases and the J gene lost 4 bases, with 12 bases spanning the gap. Complete variable domain (other parts from reference TRBV11-1 and TRBJ2-2): EAEVAQSPRYKITEKSQAVAFWCDPISGHATLYWYRQILGQGPELLVQFQDESVVDDSQLPKDRFSAERLKGVDSTLKIQPAELGDSAMYLCASSFAGYGTGELFFGEGSRLTVL.